The sequence of this TCR beta chain was determined in a study of blood T cell repertoires in COVID-19. The V end lost 5 bases, the J end lost 5 bases, and 10 bases lay between the germline ends. The CDR3 has 13 amino acids. Germline CDR1 SEHNR, CDR2 FQNEAQ (reference sequence). TCRdb's table, derived via immunoSEQ multiplex PCR, lists solely in-frame clones and lacks some. Among about 260,000 clones, roughly four fifths were seen once, and the ten largest hold 4.1%. The clonotype originates from a man aged 25 to 40 with acute COVID-19. V usage is TRBV7-9 and J usage is TRBJ1-3, with a possible D match to TRBD1 (6 bases). Sequencing was performed on PBMCs or T cells enriched from blood (not recorded which). The CDR3 region has the DNA TGTGCCAGCAGCCGGACAGAAAGAAACACCATATATTTT. Amino acids: CASSRTERNTIYF. Looking up the rest from reference TRBV7-9 and TRBJ1-3 gives the full variable domain: DTGVSQNPRHKITKRGQNVTFRCDPISEHNRLYWYRQTLGQGPEFLTYFQNEAQLEKSRLLSDRFSAERPKGSFSTLEIQRTEQGDSAMYLCASSRTERNTIYFGEGSWLTVV.